This TCR beta chain was retrieved from a study of STAT3 mutations in large granular lymphocyte leukemia. Study-level findings and limits: At least one immunodominant TCR beta clonotype appeared in every T-cell large granular lymphocyte leukemia patient.

For this clone: What it binds is not known.

The germline V and J ends were trimmed by 6 bases and 5 bases, with 13 bases remaining between them. Germline loops: CDR1 KGHSH, CDR2 LQKENI. The length of the CDR3 is 14 residues. Clones were sequenced by immunoSEQ multiplex PCR, and TCRdb holds only the in-frame ones, with some missing. This sample has under 35,000 clones, with about 90% found just once. This chain uses TRBV18 with TRBJ2-2; D possibly corresponds to TRBD1 (5 bases). Source material: peripheral blood mononuclear cells. The TCR comes from a man aged 60 to 69 with T-cell large granular lymphocyte leukemia. Some clones in this sample may be carry-over from other donors' samples. CDR3 DNA: TGTGCCAGCTCGCCGGAGAGACAGACCGGGGAGCTGTTTTTT. Translation: CASSPERQTGELFF.